This entry features one T cell receptor (beta chain) sequence. Its antigen is not known. The sample originates from a study of shared clonotypes between healthy human individuals. In the study overall: Donors had three CD4 naive, three CD4 memory, two CD8 naive and one CD8 memory plate apiece. Study outcomes and limitations: Shared clonotypes: about 5.3% naive CD4, around 3.7% naive CD8, about 2.4% memory CD4, under 0.5% memory CD8. Generally, naive subsets came out with larger estimated richness than memory subsets.

The germline V gene encodes CDR1 SGDLS and CDR2 YYNGEE. V lost 5 bases to trimming and J lost 2 bases; unmatched junction nucleotides: 15. The length of the CDR3 is 17 residues. Naive CD8 cells, CD45RO-negative and positively selected for CCR7, excluded terminally differentiated effector memory CD45RA+ cells. The study drew all its donors from Caucasian adults living in Nashville, Tennessee. TCRdb keeps only in-frame clones here, not all; method: immunoSEQ multiplex PCR. The sample lists under 850,000 clones, about 91% seen once, with approximately 25% in the top ten. The chain couples TRBV9 to TRBJ2-5; 7 bases are a match to TRBD2. Sequenced: naive CD8+ T cells sorted from blood. The receptor was isolated from a man aged 30 to 39 in good health. In DNA form, the CDR3 reads TGTGCCAGCAGTAGGAGTTGGGCGGGAGTACTTCAAGAGACCCAGTACTTC. It translates to CASSRSWAGVLQETQYF.